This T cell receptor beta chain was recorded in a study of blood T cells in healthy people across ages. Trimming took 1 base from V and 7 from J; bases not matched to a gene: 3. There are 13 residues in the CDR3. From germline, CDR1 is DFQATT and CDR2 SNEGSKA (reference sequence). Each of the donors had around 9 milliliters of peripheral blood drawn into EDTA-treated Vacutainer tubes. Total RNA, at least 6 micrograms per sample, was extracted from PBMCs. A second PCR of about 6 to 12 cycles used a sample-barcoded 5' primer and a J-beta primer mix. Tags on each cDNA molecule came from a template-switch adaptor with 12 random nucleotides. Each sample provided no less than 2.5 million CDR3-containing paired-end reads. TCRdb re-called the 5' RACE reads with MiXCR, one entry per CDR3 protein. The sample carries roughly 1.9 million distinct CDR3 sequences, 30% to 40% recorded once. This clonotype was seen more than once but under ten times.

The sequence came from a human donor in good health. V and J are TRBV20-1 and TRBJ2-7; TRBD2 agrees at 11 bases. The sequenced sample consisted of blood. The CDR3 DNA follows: TGCAGTGCTAGAGCCCGACTAGCGGGGGAGCAGTACTTC. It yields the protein CSARARLAGEQYF.